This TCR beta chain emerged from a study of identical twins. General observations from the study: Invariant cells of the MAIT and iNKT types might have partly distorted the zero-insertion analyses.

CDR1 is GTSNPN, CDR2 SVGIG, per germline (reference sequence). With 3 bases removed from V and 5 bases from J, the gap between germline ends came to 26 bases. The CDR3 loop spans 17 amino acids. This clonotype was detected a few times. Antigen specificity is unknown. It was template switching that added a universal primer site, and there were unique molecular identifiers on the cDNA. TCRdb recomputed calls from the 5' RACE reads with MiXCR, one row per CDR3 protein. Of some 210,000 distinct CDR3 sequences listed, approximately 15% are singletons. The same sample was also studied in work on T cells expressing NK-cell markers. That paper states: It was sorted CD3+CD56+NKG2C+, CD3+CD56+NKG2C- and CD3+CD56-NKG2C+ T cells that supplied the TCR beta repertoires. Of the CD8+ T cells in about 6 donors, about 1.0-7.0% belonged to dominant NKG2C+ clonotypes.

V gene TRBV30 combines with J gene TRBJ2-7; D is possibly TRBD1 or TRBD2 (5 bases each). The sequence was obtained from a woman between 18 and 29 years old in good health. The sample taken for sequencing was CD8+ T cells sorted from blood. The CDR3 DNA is TGTGCCTGGAGCCCACCCGGGGCTAATAAAAGATTGGACGAGCAGTACTTC. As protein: CAWSPPGANKRLDEQYF.